One and the same sample provided the 22 T cell receptor beta chains below, sequenced in a study of Tregs in tolerant kidney transplant recipients. Libraries were prepared by immunoSEQ multiplex PCR; TCRdb keeps only in-frame clonotypes and omits some of them. This table holds 75,000 to 85,000 clones, more than 85% found once. The specimen comprised Tregs from blood, sampled before the transplant. The receptors originated from a human donor who received a combined kidney and bone marrow transplant.

The CDR3 region is CASSLRSGASGYEQYF. In DNA form, the CDR3 reads TGTGCCAGCAGCTTGCGCTCGGGGGCTAGCGGCTACGAGCAGTACTTC. This rearrangement joins TRBV7-8 to TRBJ2-7; maybe TRBD2 (7 bases). CDR3 length equals 16 residues. CDR1 SGHVS and CDR2 FQNEAQ come from the germline V gene. Trimming took 3 bases from V and 3 from J, leaving 18 bases between them.

On this clone itself: Other DNA sequences in this specimen translate into the identical CDR3. The J gene is TRBJ2-1, the V gene TRBV30, with 8 bases aligning to TRBD2. V gave up 3 bases and J gave up 9 bases; unmatched junction bases: 22. The CDR3 runs 18 residues. CDR1 is GTSNPN, CDR2 SVGIG, per germline (reference sequence). CDR3 nucleotides: TGTGCCTGGAGGGCTAGTTTGATGATGGCGGGAGGTGGAGCTGAGCAGTTCTTC. Its translation: CAWRASLMMAGGGAEQFF.

This chain connects TRBV27 to TRBJ1-1; D remains unclear. V lost 7 bases, J lost 0 bases, and 15 bases lay in between. The CDR3 loop spans 15 amino acids. Germline CDR1 and CDR2: MNHEY and SMNVEV (reference sequence). The CDR3, as DNA: TGTGCCAGCATCCGAAGCGGGGTCTTGAACACTGAAGCTTTCTTT. Amino acids: CASIRSGVLNTEAFF.

The rearrangement uses TRBV28 and TRBJ2-7, with TRBD2 matching 7 bases. Trimming cost V 6 bases and J 0 bases; bases outside gene matches: 8. There are 15 residues in the CDR3. Germline V gene lookup returns CDR1 MDHEN and CDR2 SYDVKM. CDR3 in DNA: TGTGCCAGCAGCTCGTACGGGAGGAGCTCCTACGAGCAGTACTTC. Its translation is CASSSYGRSSYEQYF.

This sequence joins TRBV19 and TRBJ1-1; D ambiguous. The germline gives CDR1 LNHDA, CDR2 SQIVND (reference sequence). V was pared by 6 bases and J by 3 bases, with 11 bases between. The CDR3 is made up of 13 amino acids. The CDR3 sequence is CASSRGLHTEAFF. CDR3 sequence (DNA): TGTGCCAGTAGCCGCGGGCTGCACACTGAAGCTTTCTTT.

The chain uses TRBV15 and TRBJ2-5; no clear D gene. V lost 0 bases and J lost 2, with 10 bases in between. CDR1 LNHNV and CDR2 YYDKDF come from the germline V gene (reference sequence). This CDR3 contains 15 residues. The CDR3 DNA is TGTGCCACCAGCAGAGAGCGGCCTTTACAAGAGACCCAGTACTTC. This codes for CATSRERPLQETQYF.

The rearrangement links TRBV28 to TRBJ2-7; D gene ambiguous. The V gene lost 11 bases and the J gene lost 2 bases, with 1 base spanning the gap. The CDR3 spans 8 residues. Germline V CDR1 and CDR2: MDHEN, SYDVKM. CDR3 in amino acids: CAPYEQYF. CDR3 bases: TGTGCCCCCTACGAGCAGTACTTC.

This clone has only one observation. The rearrangement links TRBV28 to TRBJ2-5; TRBD2 matches 8 bases. The germline gives CDR1 MDHEN, CDR2 SYDVKM. This CDR3 is 13 amino acids long. V shed 6 bases and J 5 bases; nucleotides not matched to a gene: 5. The CDR3 sequence: CASSRAGAETQYF. As DNA, the CDR3 is TGTGCCAGCAGCCGAGCGGGGGCCGAGACCCAGTACTTC.

This rearrangement joins TRBV5-6 to TRBJ2-4, with TRBD1 matching 7 bases. With 4 bases clipped from V and 8 bases from J, the junction kept 9 bases outside the gene matches. This CDR3 spans 14 amino acids. Germline CDR1 reads SGHDT; CDR2 reads YYEEEE. The CDR3 nucleotides read TGTGCCAGCAGCCAGGGGGTCGGTAAGGACATTCAGTACTTC. This translates into CASSQGVGKDIQYF.

This clone was found once. J is TRBJ2-7 and V is TRBV18, with D hard to call. CDR3 size: 12 residues. V dropped 6 bases and J dropped 1 base, with 7 bases sitting between them. Looked up from germline, CDR1 is KGHSH and CDR2 is LQKENI. The CDR3 reads CASSSMSYEQYF. The DNA of the CDR3 is TGTGCCAGCTCTTCGATGTCCTACGAGCAGTACTTC.

The chain employs TRBV7-2 and TRBJ1-4; no reliable D call. The germline V gene encodes CDR1 SGHTA and CDR2 FQGNSA. Trimming removed 1 base from V and 3 bases from J, with 15 bases in between. CDR3 length equals 17 residues. For the CDR3, the DNA is TGTGCCAGCAGCTTAGGGGTAGGGCTCGGGGCTAATGAAAAACTGTTTTTT. It specifies CASSLGVGLGANEKLFF.

The chain has TRBV30 and TRBJ2-1, with D perhaps matching TRBD1 (5 bases). The CDR3 sequence is 13 residues long. Germline V gene lookup returns CDR1 GTSNPN and CDR2 SVGIG (reference sequence). Deletions cut 4 bases from V and 3 bases from J, with 10 bases between. This CDR3 reads CAWTEDIYNEQFF. In DNA, the CDR3 is TGTGCCTGGACCGAGGACATCTACAATGAGCAGTTCTTC. Drawing the rest from reference TRBV30 and TRBJ2-1, the complete variable domain is SQTIHQWPATLVQPVGSPLSLECTVEGTSNPNLYWYRQAAGRGLQLLFYSVGIGQISSEVPQNLSASRPQDRQFILSSKKLLLSDSGFYLCAWTEDIYNEQFFGPGTRLTVL.

The V call is TRBV6-5, the J call TRBJ1-4, with D uncertain. Germline lookup yields CDR1 MNHEY and CDR2 SVGAGI. The CDR3 loop spans 13 amino acids. Deletions cut 8 bases from V and 5 bases from J, with 12 bases between. CDR3 sequence: CASSPGSNEKLFF. The CDR3 bases are TGTGCCAGCTCCCCCGGGTCGAATGAAAAACTGTTTTTT.

The chain uses TRBV28 and TRBJ2-1, with TRBD2 identical over 16 bases. The germline V gene has CDR1 MDHEN and CDR2 SYDVKM. The length of the CDR3 is 19 residues. Trimming took 5 bases from V and 5 from J; bases not matched to a gene: 12. The CDR3 sequence is CASSPIFGTSGRVHNEQFF. The CDR3 DNA is TGTGCCAGCAGTCCAATATTCGGGACTAGCGGGAGGGTTCACAATGAGCAGTTCTTC.

The sample holds one count of this clone. The gene calls are TRBV7-9 and TRBJ2-5, with 8 bases lining up with TRBD1. The CDR3 sequence is 13 residues long. Germline CDR1 is SEHNR and CDR2 is FQNEAQ (reference sequence). V shed 5 bases, J shed 2 bases, and the junction held 1 base outside the gene matches. DNA for the CDR3: TGTGCCAGCAGCCGGACAGGGCAAGAGACCCAGTACTTC. Its protein product is CASSRTGQETQYF. The whole variable domain, remainder taken from reference TRBV7-9 and TRBJ2-5, is DTGVSQNPRHKITKRGQNVTFRCDPISEHNRLYWYRQTLGQGPEFLTYFQNEAQLEKSRLLSDRFSAERPKGSFSTLEIQRTEQGDSAMYLCASSRTGQETQYFGPGTRLLVL.

The chain employs TRBV19 and TRBJ2-1, with TRBD2 matching over 9 bases. This CDR3 contains 14 residues. CDR1 is LNHDA, CDR2 SQIVND, per germline (reference sequence). After removal of 8 bases from V and 4 bases from J, the junction contained 6 bases not matched to a gene. In DNA form, the CDR3 reads TGTGCCAGTTCCTTGAGCGGGGGGTACAATGAGCAGTTCTTC. This sequence encodes CASSLSGGYNEQFF. Looking up the rest from reference TRBV19 and TRBJ2-1 gives the full variable domain: DGGITQSPKYLFRKEGQNVTLSCEQNLNHDAMYWYRQDPGQGLRLIYYSQIVNDFQKGDIAEGYSVSREKKESFPLTVTSAQKNPTAFYLCASSLSGGYNEQFFGPGTRLTVL.

The genes are TRBV2 and TRBJ2-5, with 7 bases lining up with TRBD1. Per the germline V gene, CDR1 is SNHLY and CDR2 is FYNNEI. The junction had 2 bases not matched to a gene; V was cut back by 7 bases and J by 3 bases. CDR3 length equals 12 residues. The chain's CDR3 is CASIGQEETQYF. For the CDR3, the DNA is TGTGCCAGCATTGGACAGGAAGAGACCCAGTACTTC.

The J gene is TRBJ2-3, the V gene TRBV2, with D perhaps matching TRBD2 (5 bases). Germline CDR1 reads SNHLY; CDR2 reads FYNNEI. The CDR3 consists of 14 residues. With 2 bases removed from V and 0 bases from J, the gap between germline ends came to 6 bases. The CDR3: CASSERGSTDTQYF. For the CDR3, the DNA is TGTGCCAGCAGTGAACGCGGGAGCACAGATACGCAGTATTTT.

The chain couples TRBV2 to TRBJ1-5, with 10 bases lining up with TRBD1. Germline V gene data show CDR1 as SNHLY and CDR2 as FYNNEI. The CDR3 length is 15 residues. Germline trimming cut 6 bases from V and 0 bases from J; bases unmatched to any gene: 2. CDR3 loop: CASRTGGYSNQPQHF. The CDR3 DNA reads as TGTGCCAGCAGGACAGGGGGCTATAGCAATCAGCCCCAGCATTTT.

The sample holds one count of this clone. The V call is TRBV5-6, the J call TRBJ2-5, with TRBD1 matching over 11 bases. The DNA end lines up better with TRBJ2-7; the J call may be wrong. This CDR3 has 15 residues. Germline assignment: CDR1 SGHDT and CDR2 YYEEEE. The chain's CDR3 is CASSRIGTGGYEQYF. CDR3 in DNA: TGTGCCAGCAGCCGTATAGGGACAGGGGGCTACGAGCAGTACTTC.

The chain recombines TRBV28 with TRBJ1-5; D uncertain. Per the germline V gene, CDR1 is MDHEN and CDR2 is SYDVKM. V lost 8 bases, J lost 3 bases, and 11 bases lay in between. The CDR3 spans 13 residues. CDR3 region: CASVGRANQPQHF. The CDR3 nucleotides are TGTGCCAGCGTCGGGAGGGCCAATCAGCCCCAGCATTTT.

The chain is built from TRBV18 and TRBJ2-7; a possible D gene is TRBD2 (5 bases). The CDR3 length is 15 residues. Deletions cut 1 base from V and 6 bases from J, with 16 bases between. Germline CDR1 reads KGHSH; CDR2 reads LQKENI. The CDR3 reads CASSPQIVGETEQYF. CDR3 bases: TGTGCCAGCTCACCACAAATTGTCGGGGAGACCGAGCAGTACTTC. Looking up the rest from reference TRBV18 and TRBJ2-7 gives the full variable domain: NAGVMQNPRHLVRRRGQEARLRCSPMKGHSHVYWYRQLPEEGLKFMVYLQKENIIDESGMPKERFSAEFPKEGPSILRIQQVVRGDSAAYFCASSPQIVGETEQYFGPGTRLTVT.